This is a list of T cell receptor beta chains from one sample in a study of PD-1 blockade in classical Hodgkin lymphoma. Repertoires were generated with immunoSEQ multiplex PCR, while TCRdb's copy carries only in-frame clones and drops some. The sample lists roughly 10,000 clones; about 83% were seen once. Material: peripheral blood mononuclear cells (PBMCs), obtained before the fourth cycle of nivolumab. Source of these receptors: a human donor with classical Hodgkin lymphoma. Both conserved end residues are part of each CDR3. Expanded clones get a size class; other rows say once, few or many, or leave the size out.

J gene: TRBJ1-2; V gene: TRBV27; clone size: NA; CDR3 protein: CASSSGGAANYGYTF
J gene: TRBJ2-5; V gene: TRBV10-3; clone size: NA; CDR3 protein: CAISEDGGQETQYF
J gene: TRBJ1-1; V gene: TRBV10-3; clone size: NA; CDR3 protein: CAIMRRWDTEAFF
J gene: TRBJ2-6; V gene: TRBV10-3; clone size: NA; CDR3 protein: CAISDSTRGQEGTGANVLTF
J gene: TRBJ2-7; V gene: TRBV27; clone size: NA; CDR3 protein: CATGWGASYEQYF
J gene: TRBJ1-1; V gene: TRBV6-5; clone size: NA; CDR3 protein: CASSYSMQGTEAFF
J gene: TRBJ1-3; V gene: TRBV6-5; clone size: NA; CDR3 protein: CASSYSTTGNTIYF
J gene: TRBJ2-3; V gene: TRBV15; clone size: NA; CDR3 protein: CATSRDQKGLRADTQYF
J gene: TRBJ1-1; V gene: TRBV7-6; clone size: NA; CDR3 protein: CASSYANTEAFF
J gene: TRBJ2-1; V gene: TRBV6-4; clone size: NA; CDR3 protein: CASSDGGQGYNEQFF
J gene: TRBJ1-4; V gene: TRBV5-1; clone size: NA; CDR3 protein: CASSLAGNPEEKLFF
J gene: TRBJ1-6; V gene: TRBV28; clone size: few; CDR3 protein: CASSPTGQGISPLHF
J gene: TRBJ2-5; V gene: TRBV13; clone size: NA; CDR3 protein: CASSAGLGEAQETQYF
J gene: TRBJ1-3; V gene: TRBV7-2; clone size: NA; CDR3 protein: CASSWRGVGNTIYF
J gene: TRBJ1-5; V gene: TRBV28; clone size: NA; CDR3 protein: CASSLPDRVNQPQHF
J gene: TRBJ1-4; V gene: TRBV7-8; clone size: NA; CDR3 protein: CASSLVPGQGAEKLFF
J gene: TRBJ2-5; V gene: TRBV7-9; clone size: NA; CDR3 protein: CASSLETQYF
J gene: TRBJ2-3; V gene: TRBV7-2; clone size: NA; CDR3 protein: CASSQRGGSTDTQYF
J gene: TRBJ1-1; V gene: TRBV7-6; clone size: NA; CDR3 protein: CASSWGPNTEAFF
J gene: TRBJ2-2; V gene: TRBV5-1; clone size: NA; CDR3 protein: CASKWGGTGELFF
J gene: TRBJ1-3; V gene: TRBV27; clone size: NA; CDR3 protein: CASSFQGAGNTIYF
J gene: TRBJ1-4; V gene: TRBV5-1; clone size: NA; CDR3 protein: CASSLDMGRINEKLFF
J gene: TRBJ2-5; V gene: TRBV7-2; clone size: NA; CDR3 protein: CASSYQLGTQYF
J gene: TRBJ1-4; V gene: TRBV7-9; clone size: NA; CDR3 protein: CASSSLYLVDRAFNEKLFF
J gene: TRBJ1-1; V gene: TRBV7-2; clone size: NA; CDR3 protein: CASSPGHLNTEAFF
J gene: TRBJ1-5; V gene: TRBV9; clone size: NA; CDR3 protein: CASSRGLSNQPQHF
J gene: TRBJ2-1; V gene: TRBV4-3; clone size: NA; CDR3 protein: CASSQVGNSYNEQFF
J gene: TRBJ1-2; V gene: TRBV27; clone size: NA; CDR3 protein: CASSKWTGDNYGYTF
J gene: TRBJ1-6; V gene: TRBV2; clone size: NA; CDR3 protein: CASIPQSGEFNNSPLHF
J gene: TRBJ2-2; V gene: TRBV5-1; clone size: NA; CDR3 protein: CASRLKEDGELFF
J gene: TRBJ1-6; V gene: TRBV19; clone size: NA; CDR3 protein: CASGGGFYNSPLHF
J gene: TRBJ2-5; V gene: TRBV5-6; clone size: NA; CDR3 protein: CASSSFSGGALETQYF
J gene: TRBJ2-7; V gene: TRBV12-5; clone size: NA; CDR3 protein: CASGSAGTVTYEQYF
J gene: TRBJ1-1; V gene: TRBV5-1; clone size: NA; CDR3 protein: CASSTNRYTEAFF
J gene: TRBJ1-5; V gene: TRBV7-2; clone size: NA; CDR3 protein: CASSSQGDQPQHF
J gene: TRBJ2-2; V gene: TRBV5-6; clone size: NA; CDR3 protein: CASSLGASGELFF
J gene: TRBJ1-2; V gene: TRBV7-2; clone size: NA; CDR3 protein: CASSLGLSDSGYGYTF
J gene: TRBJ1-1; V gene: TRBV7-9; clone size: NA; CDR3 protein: CASSPRGRRTEAFF
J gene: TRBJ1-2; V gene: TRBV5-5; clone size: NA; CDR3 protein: CASSLRAAGELYGYTF
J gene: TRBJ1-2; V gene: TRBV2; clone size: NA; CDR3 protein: CASSSGQANIYGYTF
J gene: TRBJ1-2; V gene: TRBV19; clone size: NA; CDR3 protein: CASATGGVYGYTF
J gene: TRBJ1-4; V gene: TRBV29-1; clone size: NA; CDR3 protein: CSVVRGVGEKLFF
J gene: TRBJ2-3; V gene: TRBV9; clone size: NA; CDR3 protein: CASSVSPRGPGTDTQYF
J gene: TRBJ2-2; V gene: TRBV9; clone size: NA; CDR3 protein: CASSVRWDTGELFF
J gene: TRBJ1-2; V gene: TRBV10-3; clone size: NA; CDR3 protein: CAISAGWGDRLQPNYGYTF
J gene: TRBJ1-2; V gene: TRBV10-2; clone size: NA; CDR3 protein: CASRPQGLGAAFYGYTF
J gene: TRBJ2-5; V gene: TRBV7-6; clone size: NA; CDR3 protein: CASSLSGGRIETQYF
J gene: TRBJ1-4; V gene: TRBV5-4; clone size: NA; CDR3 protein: CASSRGARATNEKLFF
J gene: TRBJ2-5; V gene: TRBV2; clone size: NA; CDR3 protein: CASSFSGLAVETQYF
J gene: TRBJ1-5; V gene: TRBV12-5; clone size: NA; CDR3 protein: CASGLGGASNQPQHF
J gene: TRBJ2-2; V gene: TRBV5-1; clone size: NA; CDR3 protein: CASSLGLANTGELFF
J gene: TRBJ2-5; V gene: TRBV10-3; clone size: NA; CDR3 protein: CAISEQTGVGETQYF
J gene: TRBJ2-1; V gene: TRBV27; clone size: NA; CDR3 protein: CASGRVRLAGVEGEQFF
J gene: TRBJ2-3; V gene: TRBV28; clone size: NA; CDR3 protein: CASSLNSVDTQYF
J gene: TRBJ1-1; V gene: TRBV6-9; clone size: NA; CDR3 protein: CASSYGTGLNTEAFF